Listed below are T cell receptor beta chains from one sample, sequenced in a study of shared clonotypes between healthy human individuals. TCRdb's table, derived via immunoSEQ multiplex PCR, lists solely in-frame clones and lacks some. The table includes 330,000 or so clones, roughly 70% detected once. Sequencing was done on a sample of memory CD4+ T cells sorted from blood. The receptors originated from a young man in good health. Each CDR3 is given with its conserved first and last residue.

J gene | V gene | CDR3 protein
TRBJ2-7 | TRBV6-1 | CASTASGRAEQYF
TRBJ1-2 | TRBV4-2 | CASSQDRNGNYGYTF
TRBJ1-1 | TRBV18 | CASSPRTGEAFF
TRBJ2-7 | TRBV11-3 | CASSPGQDYEQYF
TRBJ2-3 | TRBV7-9 | CASSYGDSATDTQYF
TRBJ1-4 | TRBV6-5 | CASSYKGAVANEKLFF
TRBJ1-1 | TRBV5-8 | CASSLGPNTEAFF
TRBJ1-5 | TRBV4-1 | CASSQEGTENQPQHF
TRBJ1-3 | TRBV6-5 | CASSYATPVSGNTIYF
TRBJ2-1 | TRBV11-2 | CASSLGGEQFF
TRBJ2-3 | TRBV5-8 | CASSRGFTDTQYF